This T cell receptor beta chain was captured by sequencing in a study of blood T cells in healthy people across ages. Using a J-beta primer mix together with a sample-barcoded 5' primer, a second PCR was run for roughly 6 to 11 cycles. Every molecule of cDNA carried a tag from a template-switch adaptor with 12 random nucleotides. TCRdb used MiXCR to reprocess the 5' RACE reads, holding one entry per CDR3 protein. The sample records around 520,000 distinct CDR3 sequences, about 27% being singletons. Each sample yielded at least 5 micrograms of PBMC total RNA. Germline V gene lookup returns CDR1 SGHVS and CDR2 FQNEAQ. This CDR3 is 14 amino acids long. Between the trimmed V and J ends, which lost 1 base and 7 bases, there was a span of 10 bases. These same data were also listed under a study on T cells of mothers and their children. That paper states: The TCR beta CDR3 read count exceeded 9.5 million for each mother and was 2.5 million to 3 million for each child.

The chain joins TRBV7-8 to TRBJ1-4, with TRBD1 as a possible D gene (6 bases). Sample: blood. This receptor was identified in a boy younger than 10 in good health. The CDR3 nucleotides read TGTGCCAGCAGCTTAGAGGAAGGGGGTGAAAAACTGTTTTTT. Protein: CASSLEEGGEKLFF. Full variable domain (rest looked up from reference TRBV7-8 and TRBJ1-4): GAGVSQSPRYKVAKRGQDVALRCDPISGHVSLFWYQQALGQGPEFLTYFQNEAQLDKSGLPSDRFFAERPEGSVSTLKIQRTQQEDSAVYLCASSLEEGGEKLFFGSGTQLSVL.